This passage covers 11 T cell receptor beta chains from one sample sequenced in a study of chemoradiotherapy in HPV16-positive cancers. The protocol was immunoSEQ multiplex PCR, while the TCRdb copy is restricted to in-frame clones and leaves out a portion. The sample shows 8,000 or so clones, about 63% of them seen only once. Collection took place from a patient who underwent chemoradiotherapy. The receptors derive from a human donor with HPV-associated anogenital cancer.

This clone appeared a single time. The chain employs TRBV28 and TRBJ1-3, with TRBD1 as a possible D gene (5 bases). The V and J ends lost 4 bases and 6 bases respectively, with 13 bases between them. Germline CDR1 and CDR2: MDHEN and SYDVKM. The CDR3 is 14 residues long. CDR3 DNA sequence: TGTGCCAGCAGTTCCGAAGGGGCCCAAAACACCATATATTTT. Amino acids: CASSSEGAQNTIYF.

J is TRBJ1-1 and V is TRBV6-6; 8 positions agree with TRBD1. J gave up 0 bases and V 2 bases, and 5 bases lay outside the gene matches. This CDR3 contains 16 residues. CDR1 is MNHNY, CDR2 SVGAGI, per germline (reference sequence). Here the CDR3 DNA reads TGTGCCAGCAGTTACGGACAGGGAATAATGAACACTGAAGCTTTCTTT. The encoded protein is CASSYGQGIMNTEAFF.

This clone was seen a few times. The V gene is TRBV11-3, the J gene TRBJ2-1, with 11 bases fitting TRBD2. The germline CDR1 and CDR2 sequences are SGHNT and YENEEA. This CDR3 has 18 residues. The ends lost 0 bases at V and 5 bases at J; junction bases unmatched: 9. The CDR3 region is CASSLDWVAGGPDNEQFF. The CDR3 bases are TGTGCCAGCAGCTTAGATTGGGTAGCGGGGGGGCCGGACAATGAGCAGTTCTTC.

The gene calls are TRBV4-3 and TRBJ1-5, with a tentative D call TRBD1 (5 bases). The germline V gene encodes CDR1 LGHNA and CDR2 YSLEER. V was trimmed by 4 bases and J by 1 base, leaving 11 bases between them. CDR3 size: 15 residues. CDR3 coding DNA: TGCGCCAGCAGCCTAGGCCGGGGCAGCAATCAGCCCCAGCATTTT. It encodes CASSLGRGSNQPQHF.

The V call is TRBV9, the J call TRBJ2-3, with TRBD1 matching over 7 bases. CDR3 length: 15 residues. CDR1 is SGDLS, CDR2 YYNGEE, per germline. J lost 5 bases, V lost 0 bases, and 6 bases had no gene match. CDR3 bases: TGTGCCAGCAGCGTAGTAGGGGGCCGGGGAGATACGCAGTATTTT. Protein sequence: CASSVVGGRGDTQYF. The full variable domain, its missing parts supplied by reference TRBV9 and TRBJ2-3, is DSGVTQTPKHLITATGQRVTLRCSPRSGDLSVYWYQQSLDQGLQFLIQYYNGEERAKGNILERFSAQQFPDLHSELNLSSLELGDSALYFCASSVVGGRGDTQYFGPGTRLTVL.

The rearrangement links TRBV10-3 to TRBJ1-1; 7 nucleotides line up with TRBD1. There are 13 residues in the CDR3. The V gene's germline CDR1 is ENHRY and CDR2 SYGVKD. V lost 6 bases to trimming and J lost 3 bases; unmatched junction nucleotides: 4. DNA for the CDR3: TGTGCCATCAGACCCAGGGGGGACACTGAAGCTTTCTTT. This encodes CAIRPRGDTEAFF.

The rearrangement links TRBV25-1 to TRBJ2-1, with no clear D. This CDR3 region has 14 residues. CDR1 and CDR2 (germline): MGHDK, SYGVNS. With 3 bases removed from V and 7 bases from J, the gap between germline ends came to 13 bases. As DNA, the CDR3 is TGTGCCAGCAGTGACAGGTATGGTTTGAATGAGCAGTTCTTC. It is translated as CASSDRYGLNEQFF.

This clone turned up a few times. The rearrangement links TRBV6-5 to TRBJ2-2; the match to TRBD1 covers 7 bases. Trimming removed 6 bases from V and 5 bases from J; junction bases left unmatched: 6. Per the germline V gene, CDR1 is MNHEY and CDR2 is SVGAGI. The CDR3 extends over 14 amino acids. The CDR3 nucleotides are TGTGCCAGCAGCAGACAGGGTCCAACCGGGGAGCTGTTTTTT. Translation: CASSRQGPTGELFF.

The CDR3 protein is CASRTSGRAGELFF. CDR3 DNA: TGTGCCAGCCGGACTAGCGGGAGGGCCGGGGAGCTGTTTTTT. The chain links TRBV6-1 to TRBJ2-2; TRBD2 matches at 15 bases. J gave up 6 bases and V 8 bases, and 1 base lay outside the gene matches. CDR1 and CDR2 (germline): MNHNS, SASEGT. This CDR3 is 14 amino acids long.

This clone has only a few counts. The V call is TRBV30, the J call TRBJ1-2; the match to TRBD1 covers 9 bases. Per the germline V gene, CDR1 is GTSNPN and CDR2 is SVGIG (reference sequence). V lost 3 bases, J lost 11 bases, and 16 bases stayed unmatched. This CDR3 contains 15 residues. CDR3 DNA: TGTGCCTGGAGGATAGACAGGGGGTCTCTTAGGACGTACACCTTC. Encoded protein: CAWRIDRGSLRTYTF.

This clone was picked up a small number of times. V and J are TRBV28 and TRBJ1-2; D is possibly TRBD1 (5 bases). Germline lookup yields CDR1 MDHEN and CDR2 SYDVKM. This CDR3 region has 12 residues. V dropped 6 bases and J dropped 8 bases, with 13 bases sitting between them. In DNA, the CDR3 is TGTGCCAGCAGGTCCCCGGGGGGGGGCTACACCTTC. The encoded protein is CASRSPGGGYTF.